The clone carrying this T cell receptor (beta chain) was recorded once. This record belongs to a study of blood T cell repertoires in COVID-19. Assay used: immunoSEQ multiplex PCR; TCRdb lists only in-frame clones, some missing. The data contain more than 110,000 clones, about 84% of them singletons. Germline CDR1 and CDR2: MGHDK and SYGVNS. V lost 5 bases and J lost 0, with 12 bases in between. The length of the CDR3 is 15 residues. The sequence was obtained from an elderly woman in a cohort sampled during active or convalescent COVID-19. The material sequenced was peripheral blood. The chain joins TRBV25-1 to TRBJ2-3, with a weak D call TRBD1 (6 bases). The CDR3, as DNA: TGTGCCAGCAGTAGGGGGACGCTTAGCACAGATACGCAGTATTTT. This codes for CASSRGTLSTDTQYF.